The T cell receptor beta chain under discussion was sequenced for a study of T-cell reconstitution after alpha-beta-depleted transplantation in children. Concerning this clonotype: At one of its ends the junction is not consistent with the germline gene, which may arise from a read error.

CDR3 length: 14 residues. Germline V lookup: CDR1 SSHAT, CDR2 FNYEAQ (reference sequence). The authors prepared the TCRbeta library with unique molecular identifiers. From the PCR reads, TCRdb called clonotypes with MiXCR, one entry per CDR3 protein. The sample has approximately 400,000 distinct CDR3 sequences, roughly 10% seen once. The sequence was collected from a human donor who donated a stem cell graft to a child with acute myeloid leukemia. The sample was PBMCs from the stem cell graft donor, taken from the stem cell graft. V usage is TRBV7-7 and J usage is TRBJ2-5; 8 nucleotides match TRBD2. CDR3 region: CASSLATSGETQYF. The CDR3 coding sequence is TGTGCTAGCAGCTTAGCAACTAGCGGAGAGACCCAGTACTTC. Full variable domain (outside the CDR3, taken from reference TRBV7-7 and TRBJ2-5): GAGVSQSPRYKVTKRGQDVTLRCDPISSHATLYWYQQALGQGPEFLTYFNYEAQPDKSGLPSDRFSAERPEGSISTLTIQRTEQRDSAMYRCASSLATSGETQYFGPGTRLLVL.